Below, 11 T cell receptor beta chains from the same sample are listed, as sequenced in a study of blood T cell repertoires in COVID-19. The protocol was immunoSEQ multiplex PCR, while the TCRdb copy is restricted to in-frame clones and leaves out a portion. The table lists about 110,000 clones, approximately 78% of them singletons. The material sequenced was peripheral blood. The receptors were gathered from a man aged 65-85 years with acute or convalescent COVID-19.

V usage is TRBV27 and J usage is TRBJ1-1; unclear D gene. Germline V CDR1 and CDR2: MNHEY, SMNVEV (reference sequence). CDR3 size: 15 residues. With 1 base removed from V and 0 bases from J, the gap between germline ends came to 9 bases. The CDR3 coding sequence is TGTGCCAGCAGTTTATACGGGGATCTGAACACTGAAGCTTTCTTT. Residues: CASSLYGDLNTEAFF.

In regard to this clone: Relative to the germline gene, one junction end is altered; a read error may explain this. V gene TRBV5-1 combines with J gene TRBJ2-1; D possibly corresponds to TRBD1 (6 bases). The CDR3 has 15 amino acids. From germline, CDR1 is SGHRS and CDR2 YFSETQ. The CDR3 region is CASSLGALSHNEQFF. The CDR3 coding sequence is TGCGCCAGCAGCCTGGGGGCCCTCTCCCACAATGAGCAGTTCTTC.

In this sample, this clone turned up a few times. The chain recombines TRBV28 with TRBJ1-6, with no clear D. CDR3 length: 15 residues. Trimming cost V 6 bases and J 7 bases, with 16 bases left between them. From germline, CDR1 is MDHEN and CDR2 SYDVKM. The CDR3, as DNA: TGTGCCAGCAGCCTGTCGGGGAGCACGAATTCACCCCTCCACTTT. Its translation: CASSLSGSTNSPLHF. The entire variable domain, with the rest obtained from reference TRBV28 and TRBJ1-6, is as follows: DVKVTQSSRYLVKRTGEKVFLECVQDMDHENMFWYRQDPGLGLRLIYFSYDVKMKEKGDIPEGYSVSREKKERFSLILESASTNQTSMYLCASSLSGSTNSPLHFGNGTRLTVT.

This chain links TRBV9 with TRBJ2-5; a possible D gene is TRBD1 (5 bases). Trimming cost V 1 base and J 5 bases, with 9 bases left between them. The germline V gene has CDR1 SGDLS and CDR2 YYNGEE. CDR3 size: 13 residues. The CDR3 reads CASSVQGGETQYF. CDR3 bases: TGTGCCAGCAGCGTACAGGGTGGGGAGACCCAGTACTTC.

This rearrangement joins TRBV9 to TRBJ2-3; 7 positions match TRBD2. Germline values: CDR1 SGDLS, CDR2 YYNGEE. The CDR3 is made up of 15 amino acids. V gave up 3 bases and J gave up 5 bases; unmatched junction bases: 9. The CDR3 sequence is CASSGGAGVKDTQYF. The DNA of the CDR3 is TGTGCCAGCAGCGGAGGGGCGGGGGTGAAAGATACGCAGTATTTT.

The chain links TRBV12-1 to TRBJ2-1; TRBD2 reflects the table's D call only, with no check against the DNA. TRBV12-1 is classified as a pseudogene. The CDR3 contains 14 residues. The CDR3 region has the DNA TGTGCCAGCAGCTTTTGGTCGGAGTACAATGAGCAGTTCTTC. Amino acid sequence: CASSFWSEYNEQFF.

The chain couples TRBV5-1 to TRBJ1-5; 12 nucleotides match TRBD1. The CDR3 is 17 residues long. The V and J ends lost 4 bases and 7 bases, in that order; junction bases with no gene match: 12. Germline V gives CDR1 SGHRS, CDR2 YFSETQ. Here the CDR3 reads CASSPTGTGGTGQPQHF. The CDR3 DNA sequence: TGCGCCAGCAGCCCCACCGGGACAGGGGGCACCGGGCAGCCCCAGCATTTT.

In the case of this clone: The CDR3 end shows no conserved phenylalanine or tryptophan, and so a read error is likely. The DNA is left out, because the CDR3 cannot be placed on it with certainty; the CDR3 is given as TCRdb lists it. This chain joins TRBV20-1 and TRBJ1-6; the DNA was not compared with TRBD1, the D call given in the table. The CDR3 region is 10 residues in length, termini included. Per the germline V gene, CDR1 is DFQATT and CDR2 is SNEGSKA (reference sequence). The CDR3 here is CSADGTRAIL.

The chain employs TRBV18 and TRBJ2-5; tentatively, D is TRBD2 (6 bases). Germline CDR1 is KGHSH and CDR2 is LQKENI. Trimming cost V 6 bases and J 1 base, with 12 bases left between them. The CDR3 loop spans 14 amino acids. This CDR3 is CASSSRRGQETQYF. The CDR3 coding sequence is TGTGCCAGCTCGTCGAGGAGGGGCCAAGAGACCCAGTACTTC.

CDR3 amino acids: CASSEAPAGNTGELFF. DNA for the CDR3: TGTGCCAGCAGTGAAGCGCCGGCGGGGAACACCGGGGAGCTGTTTTTT. The chain employs TRBV2 and TRBJ2-2, with TRBD2 as a possible D gene (5 bases). Germline values: CDR1 SNHLY, CDR2 FYNNEI. This CDR3 is 16 amino acids long. V lost 0 bases to trimming and J lost 1 base, with 9 bases between them.

V usage is TRBV7-9 and J usage is TRBJ2-3, with 11 positions matching TRBD2. Trimming at V came to 6 bases and at J to 3 bases, leaving 2 bases not matched to a gene. The CDR3 loop spans 14 amino acids. Germline CDR1 and CDR2: SEHNR and FQNEAQ (reference sequence). CDR3 amino acids: CASRTSGKTDTQYF. CDR3 sequence (DNA): TGTGCCAGCAGGACTAGCGGGAAGACAGATACGCAGTATTTT.